This is a list of T cell receptor beta chains from one sample in a study of technical replicates of blood from a few donors. Repertoires were generated with immunoSEQ multiplex PCR, while TCRdb's copy carries only in-frame clones and drops some. Among under 90,000 clones, roughly 98% were seen once, and the ten largest hold approximately 0.15%. Source material: T cells isolated from PBMCs. The receptors originated from a human donor in good health. Both conserved end residues are part of each CDR3. Each record gives: J gene, CDR3 length, V gene, CDR3 protein.

TRBJ2-5,13,TRBV18,CASSPNSKETQYF
TRBJ2-3,15,TRBV6-5,CATRGGTSRGNTQYF
TRBJ2-5,13,TRBV6-5,CASSLQGRETQYF
TRBJ1-1,14,TRBV10-1,CASSVFQGNTEAFF
TRBJ2-2,16,TRBV7-3,CASSPYGDTHTGELFF
TRBJ2-5,12,TRBV9,CASSVVSETQYF
TRBJ2-1,15,TRBV19,CASSILAGGGNEQFF
TRBJ2-7,13,TRBV4-1,CASSQPTGYEQYF
TRBJ2-6,15,TRBV6-1,CASGTGNSGANVLTF
TRBJ1-1,16,TRBV7-8,CASSSGRGQPNTEAFF
TRBJ1-3,13,TRBV19,CASWTSTGNTIYF
TRBJ2-1,15,TRBV5-1,CASSRSDSYYNEQFF
TRBJ1-1,14,TRBV5-4,CASSPGPGETEAFF
TRBJ2-7,15,TRBV11-1,CASSLTGAARGEQYF
TRBJ2-5,14,TRBV10-3,CAISESVTPETQYF